A single sample gave rise to the 18 T cell receptor beta chains below, sequenced in a study of vaccination and CD4 T cells after COVID-19. Treatment of the sample: approximately 11-day PBMC culture with coronavirus spike peptide pools or control peptides (ViraFEST assay). Prior to the COVID-19 pandemic (2011-2018), the unexposed donor's CD4+ T cells were collected. Their recognized antigens are unknown. CD4+ T cells that had been cultured provided DNA sequenced with the Oncomine TCR Beta short-read assay. A single record per CDR3 protein comes from TCRdb applying MiXCR to the PCR reads. The sample lists 5,500 to 7,500 distinct CDR3 sequences, approximately 51% occurring once. What was sequenced was CD4+ T cells from blood, cultured in vitro. The receptors originated from a human donor in good health.

The chain links TRBV6-5 to TRBJ2-7; TRBD2 agrees at 8 bases. With V trimmed by 4 bases and J by 4 bases, 6 bases remained unmatched. The length of the CDR3 is 14 residues. From germline, CDR1 is MNHEY and CDR2 SVGAGI. The CDR3 sequence: CASSSGTSKYEQYF. The CDR3 region has the DNA TGTGCCAGCAGTTCCGGGACTAGTAAGTACGAGCAGTACTTC.

This chain joins TRBV7-6 and TRBJ2-2, with 10 bases aligning to TRBD1. The CDR3 extends over 15 amino acids. V gave up 4 bases and J gave up 10 bases; unmatched junction bases: 9. Looked up from germline, CDR1 is SGHVS and CDR2 is FNYEAQ. The chain's CDR3 is CASSSAGTGVEELFF. DNA of the CDR3: TGTGCCAGCAGCTCGGCCGGGACAGGGGTCGAGGAGCTGTTTTTT.

The V and J genes are TRBV6-1 and TRBJ1-2; tentative D call: TRBD1 (6 bases). From germline, CDR1 is MNHNS and CDR2 SASEGT. Trimming cost V 6 bases and J 0 bases, with 20 bases left between them. The CDR3 is 17 amino acids. CDR3 in amino acids: CASRGGVLIGANYGYTF. Written as DNA, the CDR3 is TGTGCCAGCAGGGGGGGCGTCCTAATCGGGGCTAACTATGGCTACACCTTC.

The CDR3 loop is CASSVDGAGTPYEQYF. The DNA of the CDR3 is TGCGCCAGCAGCGTAGATGGGGCCGGGACCCCCTACGAGCAGTACTTC. The chain has TRBV5-1 and TRBJ2-7; either TRBD1 or TRBD2 may supply D (5 bases each). CDR3 size: 16 residues. Per the germline V gene, CDR1 is SGHRS and CDR2 is YFSETQ. Trimming stripped 4 bases from V and 2 bases from J, with 19 bases between. The full variable domain, in which reference TRBV5-1 and TRBJ2-7 provide the parts outside the CDR3, is KAGVTQTPRYLIKTRGQQVTLSCSPISGHRSVSWYQQTPGQGLQFLFEYFSETQRNKGNFPGRFSGRQFSNSRSEMNVSTLELGDSALYLCASSVDGAGTPYEQYFGPGTRLTVT.

The chain combines TRBV6-2 or TRBV6-3 with TRBJ2-7, with 7 positions matching TRBD2. V shed 8 bases, J shed 1 base, and the junction held 5 bases outside the gene matches. There are 13 residues in the CDR3. Germline-derived CDR1 and CDR2 are MNHEY and SVGEGT. The CDR3 DNA is TGTGCCAGCGCGTGGGGGGGATCCTACGAGCAGTACTTC. Protein: CASAWGGSYEQYF.

This clonotype has just a few counts. As DNA, the CDR3 is TGTGCCAGTAGTATACCCGGGACTCTGAATGGTTTCCAGCATTTT. Translating it yields CASSIPGTLNGFQHF. The V call is TRBV19, the J call TRBJ1-5, with TRBD1 as a possible D gene (5 bases). The germline V and J ends were trimmed by 2 bases and 12 bases, with 20 bases remaining between them. Germline CDR1 LNHDA, CDR2 SQIVND (reference sequence). This CDR3 has 15 residues.

The genes are TRBV6-5 and TRBJ2-3; D not resolved. V was pared by 0 bases and J by 14 bases, with 12 bases between. Per the germline V gene, CDR1 is MNHEY and CDR2 is SVGAGI. The CDR3 is 12 residues long. The CDR3, as DNA: TGTGCCAGCAGTTACTCATTTCGGGTTCGGTATTTT. Protein sequence: CASSYSFRVRYF.

The chain combines TRBV6-1 with TRBJ1-5; D gene unclear. With 7 bases removed from V and 7 bases from J, the gap between germline ends came to 14 bases. This CDR3 is built from 13 residues. Germline CDR1 MNHNS, CDR2 SASEGT. The CDR3 is CASIKIPGQPQHF. For the CDR3, the DNA is TGTGCCAGCATAAAAATCCCAGGCCAGCCCCAGCATTTT.

A few counts support this clonotype. The gene calls are TRBV10-3 and TRBJ2-2; D is perhaps TRBD2 (6 bases). The germline V gene encodes CDR1 ENHRY and CDR2 SYGVKD. Trimming cost V 5 bases and J 1 base, with 11 bases left between them. There are 15 residues in the CDR3. CDR3 coding DNA: TGTGCCATCAGTCAGATTAGCGGGAACACCGGGGAGCTGTTTTTT. It codes for CAISQISGNTGELFF.

This clonotype was detected only a few times. The chain employs TRBV7-9 and TRBJ1-2; unclear D gene. CDR1 and CDR2 from the germline V gene are SEHNR and FQNEAQ (reference sequence). This CDR3 has 12 residues. Trimming shortened V by 1 base and J by 7 bases, and 7 bases separated the two germline ends. This CDR3 reads CASSLDVGGYTF. The CDR3 bases are TGTGCCAGCAGCTTAGATGTCGGTGGCTACACCTTC.

This chain joins TRBV7-9 and TRBJ1-2; a possible D gene is TRBD1 (6 bases). V shed 3 bases and J shed 3 bases, with 14 bases lying between them. The CDR3 has 15 amino acids. Looked up from germline, CDR1 is SEHNR and CDR2 is FQNEAQ (reference sequence). Here the CDR3 reads CASSLSQGYDYGYTF. The CDR3 bases are TGTGCCAGCAGCTTGTCTCAGGGGTACGACTATGGCTACACCTTC. The full variable domain, completed using reference TRBV7-9 and TRBJ1-2, is DTGVSQNPRHKITKRGQNVTFRCDPISEHNRLYWYRQTLGQGPEFLTYFQNEAQLEKSRLLSDRFSAERPKGSFSTLEIQRTEQGDSAMYLCASSLSQGYDYGYTFGSGTRLTVV.

CDR3 region: CASSVKGLQPQHF. For the CDR3, the DNA is TGTGCCAGCAGTGTTAAGGGTTTGCAGCCCCAGCATTTT. The rearrangement links TRBV6-1 to TRBJ1-5, with D unresolved. Germline V gives CDR1 MNHNS, CDR2 SASEGT. The V end lost 4 bases, the J end lost 7 bases, and 11 bases lay between the germline ends. The CDR3 extends over 13 amino acids.

The gene calls are TRBV11-2 and TRBJ2-5; D might be TRBD2 (5 bases). Germline V gene data show CDR1 as SGHAT and CDR2 as FQNNGV. This CDR3 spans 12 amino acids. V was shortened by 7 bases and J by 5 bases, with 11 bases between the two germline ends. The CDR3, as DNA: TGTGCCAGCATGAGGAGGTTGGAGACCCAGTACTTC. It is translated as CASMRRLETQYF.

This clonotype was observed a few times. The rearrangement uses TRBV6-1 and TRBJ1-2; D perhaps matches TRBD1 (5 bases). This CDR3 is built from 12 residues. Germline lookup yields CDR1 MNHNS and CDR2 SASEGT. Trimming shortened V by 2 bases and J by 10 bases, and 11 bases separated the two germline ends. The CDR3 region has the DNA TGTGCCAGCAGTGAACATGAAGGGGACTACACCTTC. It encodes CASSEHEGDYTF.

This clonotype occurred a few times. This sequence joins TRBV7-6 and TRBJ2-7, with TRBD1 matching over 9 bases. Germline lookup yields CDR1 SGHVS and CDR2 FNYEAQ. V lost 5 bases and J lost 7; bases outside the gene matches: 6. There are 13 residues in the CDR3. Here the CDR3 reads CASSQGQGVEQYF. The CDR3, as DNA: TGTGCCAGCAGCCAGGGACAGGGCGTTGAGCAGTACTTC.

The rearrangement uses TRBV7-2 and TRBJ1-1; D is unclear. The germline V gene has CDR1 SGHTA and CDR2 FQGNSA. The CDR3 has 14 amino acids. V lost 3 bases and J 0 bases, leaving 8 bases between the germline ends. CDR3 amino acids: CASSFLVMNTEAFF. The DNA of the CDR3 is TGTGCCAGCAGCTTTTTAGTTATGAACACTGAAGCTTTCTTT.

V gene TRBV10-3 combines with J gene TRBJ2-7; TRBD1 aligns across 7 bases. Germline V gene data show CDR1 as ENHRY and CDR2 as SYGVKD. The CDR3 length is 12 residues. The V segment lost 11 bases and the J segment 0 bases; nucleotides outside the gene matches: 4. The CDR3 sequence: CASQGVSYEQYF. The CDR3 bases are TGTGCCTCCCAGGGGGTCTCCTACGAGCAGTACTTC.

This clonotype has more than one count but fewer than ten. V gene TRBV20-1 combines with J gene TRBJ2-1; TRBD2 might be the D (6 bases). The V gene's germline CDR1 is DFQATT and CDR2 SNEGSKA (reference sequence). With 1 base removed from V and 6 bases from J, the gap between germline ends came to 22 bases. The CDR3 spans 17 residues. The CDR3 coding sequence is TGCAGTGCTAGAGGAAATGAAGGGACTCTAAGGGGCAATGAGCAGTTCTTC. Encoded protein: CSARGNEGTLRGNEQFF.